The rows below give T cell receptor beta chains drawn from one sample of a study of PD-1 blockade in classical Hodgkin lymphoma. Only in-frame clones appear in the TCRdb table, and some are missing; sequencing was by immunoSEQ multiplex PCR. The table lists fewer than 30,000 clones, approximately 87% of them singletons. Here the sequenced sample was peripheral blood mononuclear cells (PBMCs), taken before the second cycle of nivolumab. These TCRs come from a human donor with classical Hodgkin lymphoma. Each CDR3 is given with its conserved first and last residue. The order of the fields is D gene, J gene, V gene, clone size, CDR3 DNA, CDR3 protein. The D gene is left open where the match is weak. Clone size is shown for a subset of rows, as once, few, many or a class of expanded clone.

D gene: TRBD1; J gene: TRBJ2-7; V gene: TRBV5-4; clone size: .; CDR3 DNA: TGTGCCAGCAGCCCGGGACAGGGGGTATACGAGCAGTACTTC; CDR3 protein: CASSPGQGVYEQYF
D gene: .; J gene: TRBJ2-1; V gene: TRBV29-1; clone size: once; CDR3 DNA: TGCAGCGTTGTGGGTTCCCGAGCCAATGAGCAGTTCTTC; CDR3 protein: CSVVGSRANEQFF
D gene: .; J gene: TRBJ1-2; V gene: TRBV7-2; clone size: .; CDR3 DNA: TGTGCCAGCAGCTTATCAGGGGCCTATGGCTACACCTTC; CDR3 protein: CASSLSGAYGYTF
D gene: .; J gene: TRBJ1-2; V gene: TRBV18; clone size: few; CDR3 DNA: TGTGCCAGCTCACCGCGGACCGGGACGGACTATGGCTACACCTTC; CDR3 protein: CASSPRTGTDYGYTF
D gene: .; J gene: TRBJ2-2; V gene: TRBV7-9; clone size: .; CDR3 DNA: TGTGCCAGCAGCTTAGCAGGGACAATCAGGGAGCTGTTTTTT; CDR3 protein: CASSLAGTIRELFF
D gene: .; J gene: TRBJ1-3; V gene: TRBV29-1; clone size: .; CDR3 DNA: TGCAGCGTCCGTACAATATACTCTGGAAACACCATATATTTT; CDR3 protein: CSVRTIYSGNTIYF
D gene: TRBD1; J gene: TRBJ1-2; V gene: TRBV6-5; clone size: .; CDR3 DNA: TGTGCCAGCAGTTCGGACAGGGGGCTCGGTGGCTACACCTTC; CDR3 protein: CASSSDRGLGGYTF
D gene: TRBD1; J gene: TRBJ1-2; V gene: TRBV7-8; clone size: .; CDR3 DNA: TGTGCCAGCAGCTTAGGGTGGGACAGGGATAATGGCTACACCTTC; CDR3 protein: CASSLGWDRDNGYTF
D gene: TRBD1; J gene: TRBJ2-7; V gene: TRBV5-6; clone size: .; CDR3 DNA: TGTGCCAGCAGCCCAGGGGGCCACTCCTACGAGCAGTACTTC; CDR3 protein: CASSPGGHSYEQYF
D gene: .; J gene: TRBJ1-1; V gene: TRBV15; clone size: .; CDR3 DNA: TGTGCCACCAGCAGACATCACCCGAACACTGAAGCTTTCTTT; CDR3 protein: CATSRHHPNTEAFF
D gene: .; J gene: TRBJ2-1; V gene: TRBV4-2; clone size: once; CDR3 DNA: TGTGCCAGCAGCCAAGATAAGTTAGTCCAGGGTTGGAGTCATAGCTCCTACAATGAGCAGTTCTTC; CDR3 protein: CASSQDKLVQGWSHSSYNEQFF
D gene: TRBD2; J gene: TRBJ2-1; V gene: TRBV7-2; clone size: .; CDR3 DNA: TGTGCCAGCAGCCCAGGACTAGCGGGTACCCTGTTCTTC; CDR3 protein: CASSPGLAGTLFF
D gene: TRBD2; J gene: TRBJ2-7; V gene: TRBV5-1; clone size: .; CDR3 DNA: TGCGCCAGCAGCGCCGCTGGCGGGAGCTCCTACGAGCAGTACTTC; CDR3 protein: CASSAAGGSSYEQYF
D gene: .; J gene: TRBJ1-1; V gene: TRBV7-2; clone size: .; CDR3 DNA: TGTGCCAGCAGCTTTAACAGGCCCACTGAAGCTTTCTTT; CDR3 protein: CASSFNRPTEAFF
D gene: .; J gene: TRBJ1-4; V gene: TRBV10-3; clone size: once; CDR3 DNA: TGTGCCATCAAGTCGACAGAAGCCTCTAATGAAAAACTGTTTTTT; CDR3 protein: CAIKSTEASNEKLFF
D gene: .; J gene: TRBJ2-2; V gene: TRBV5-4; clone size: .; CDR3 DNA: TGTGCCAGCAGCTTGGAGCGGGCGAACACCGGGGAGCTGTTTTTT; CDR3 protein: CASSLERANTGELFF
D gene: .; J gene: TRBJ2-7; V gene: TRBV4-3; clone size: few; CDR3 DNA: TGCGCCAGCAGCCAAGAGGCCTCCCAGGGATCAATGCGCGAGCAGTACTTC; CDR3 protein: CASSQEASQGSMREQYF
D gene: .; J gene: TRBJ2-4; V gene: TRBV7-2; clone size: .; CDR3 DNA: TGTGCCAGCAGCTTAGCCACAGCATGGTCCGACATTCAGTACTTC; CDR3 protein: CASSLATAWSDIQYF
D gene: .; J gene: TRBJ2-6; V gene: TRBV18; clone size: .; CDR3 DNA: TGTGCCAGCTCACCAGGGGTTCGCTCTGGGGCCAACGTCCTGACTTTC; CDR3 protein: CASSPGVRSGANVLTF
D gene: .; J gene: TRBJ2-3; V gene: TRBV11-2; clone size: .; CDR3 DNA: TGTGCCAGCAGCCTCAGTCCGAATACGCAGTATTTT; CDR3 protein: CASSLSPNTQYF
D gene: .; J gene: TRBJ2-6; V gene: TRBV7-8; clone size: .; CDR3 DNA: TGTGCCAGCAGCCCGGGGAGCTCTGGGGCCAACGTCCTGACTTTC; CDR3 protein: CASSPGSSGANVLTF
D gene: .; J gene: TRBJ1-3; V gene: TRBV25-1; clone size: .; CDR3 DNA: TGTGCCAGCAGTCCAGCGGAGGGCAACTCTGGAAACACCATATATTTT; CDR3 protein: CASSPAEGNSGNTIYF
D gene: .; J gene: TRBJ1-1; V gene: TRBV9; clone size: few; CDR3 DNA: TGTGCCAGCTCACAGGGTATGGACACTGAAGCTTTCTTT; CDR3 protein: CASSQGMDTEAFF
D gene: .; J gene: TRBJ1-1; V gene: TRBV6-5; clone size: .; CDR3 DNA: TGTGCCACCAATGCAAGATTGAACACTGAAGCTTTCTTT; CDR3 protein: CATNARLNTEAFF
D gene: TRBD1; J gene: TRBJ2-7; V gene: TRBV5-1; clone size: .; CDR3 DNA: TGCGCCAGCAGGTTAGGACAGGGTGCATCCTACGAGCAGTACTTC; CDR3 protein: CASRLGQGASYEQYF
D gene: .; J gene: TRBJ1-2; V gene: TRBV7-8; clone size: .; CDR3 DNA: TGTGCCAGCAGCTTATTAGGGCCCCCTCGGAGCGGCTACACCTTC; CDR3 protein: CASSLLGPPRSGYTF
D gene: TRBD2; J gene: TRBJ2-3; V gene: TRBV5-1; clone size: .; CDR3 DNA: TGCGCCAGCAGCTGGGGGGGAACAGATACGCAGTATTTT; CDR3 protein: CASSWGGTDTQYF
D gene: .; J gene: TRBJ1-2; V gene: TRBV2; clone size: few; CDR3 DNA: TGTGCCAGCAGTGCGCAGGGGTCTTTTGGCTACACCTTC; CDR3 protein: CASSAQGSFGYTF
D gene: .; J gene: TRBJ2-7; V gene: TRBV27; clone size: .; CDR3 DNA: TGTGCCAGCAGTTTAACTGGGAATCTGTACGAGCAGTACTTC; CDR3 protein: CASSLTGNLYEQYF
D gene: TRBD1; J gene: TRBJ1-1; V gene: TRBV27; clone size: few; CDR3 DNA: TGTGCCAGCAGTCCCCTACAGGGGGATGAAGCTTTCTTT; CDR3 protein: CASSPLQGDEAFF
D gene: TRBD1; J gene: TRBJ1-5; V gene: TRBV7-2; clone size: .; CDR3 DNA: TGTGCCAGCAGTGGGACAGCCGAGCAGCCCCAGCATTTT; CDR3 protein: CASSGTAEQPQHF
D gene: .; J gene: TRBJ1-1; V gene: TRBV4-3; clone size: .; CDR3 DNA: TGCGCCAGCAGCCAAGATTGGCCAGACATCGGGCTAGGACGGAACACTGAAGCTTTCTTT; CDR3 protein: CASSQDWPDIGLGRNTEAFF
D gene: .; J gene: TRBJ2-1; V gene: TRBV7-2; clone size: .; CDR3 DNA: TGTGCCAGCAGCTGGACAGATGACTACAATGAGCAGTTCTTC; CDR3 protein: CASSWTDDYNEQFF
D gene: TRBD2; J gene: TRBJ2-2; V gene: TRBV28; clone size: .; CDR3 DNA: TGTGCCAGCAGTTTCGTAGCGGGAGGAACGAACACCGGGGAGCTGTTTTTT; CDR3 protein: CASSFVAGGTNTGELFF
D gene: .; J gene: TRBJ2-1; V gene: TRBV29-1; clone size: .; CDR3 DNA: TGCAGCGTTGAAAGACAGTACAATGAGCAGTTCTTC; CDR3 protein: CSVERQYNEQFF
D gene: TRBD1; J gene: TRBJ2-2; V gene: TRBV7-6; clone size: .; CDR3 DNA: TGTGCCAGCAGGACCGGGACAGGGACCGGGGAGCTGTTTTTT; CDR3 protein: CASRTGTGTGELFF
D gene: .; J gene: TRBJ2-3; V gene: TRBV4-1; clone size: .; CDR3 DNA: TGCGCCAGCAGCCAGGAACGTACGCAGTATTTT; CDR3 protein: CASSQERTQYF
D gene: .; J gene: TRBJ2-7; V gene: TRBV7-8; clone size: .; CDR3 DNA: TGTGCCAGCAGCTTAGGTCAAGGCCTCTACGAGCAGTACTTC; CDR3 protein: CASSLGQGLYEQYF
D gene: .; J gene: TRBJ1-2; V gene: TRBV25-1; clone size: few; CDR3 DNA: TGTGCCAGCAGTGAATTAATAGAGGTCGGTTCGGGCTATGGCTACACCTTC; CDR3 protein: CASSELIEVGSGYGYTF
D gene: .; J gene: TRBJ2-7; V gene: TRBV6-1; clone size: .; CDR3 DNA: TGTGCCAGCAGTGTTGGGTCGGTGAGTAACTACGAGCAGTACTTC; CDR3 protein: CASSVGSVSNYEQYF
D gene: .; J gene: TRBJ2-2; V gene: TRBV7-2; clone size: .; CDR3 DNA: TGTGCCAGCAGCTTAAACTCGAACACCGGGGAGCTGTTTTTT; CDR3 protein: CASSLNSNTGELFF
D gene: TRBD1; J gene: TRBJ2-5; V gene: TRBV4-2; clone size: .; CDR3 DNA: TGTGCCAGCAGCCCCCTCTATGCATCCTCAGGGACAGGGGGCAACCAAGAGACCCAGTACTTC; CDR3 protein: CASSPLYASSGTGGNQETQYF
D gene: .; J gene: TRBJ1-1; V gene: TRBV5-6; clone size: .; CDR3 DNA: TGTGCCAGCAGCGGGGTGGGGTTTTACACTGAAGCTTTCTTT; CDR3 protein: CASSGVGFYTEAFF
D gene: TRBD1; J gene: TRBJ1-1; V gene: TRBV4-1; clone size: .; CDR3 DNA: TGCGCCAGCAGCCCCCGGGACAGGTGGGGGAACACTGAAGCTTTCTTT; CDR3 protein: CASSPRDRWGNTEAFF
D gene: .; J gene: TRBJ1-1; V gene: TRBV7-2; clone size: .; CDR3 DNA: TGTGCCAGCAGCTGGAGGGCCCCGAACACTGAAGCTTTCTTT; CDR3 protein: CASSWRAPNTEAFF
D gene: .; J gene: TRBJ1-5; V gene: TRBV27; clone size: .; CDR3 DNA: TGTGCCAGCAGTCTCGGGACCTTGGGGAATCAGCCCCAGCATTTT; CDR3 protein: CASSLGTLGNQPQHF
D gene: .; J gene: TRBJ1-5; V gene: TRBV4-1; clone size: once; CDR3 DNA: TGCGCCAGCAGCCAAGAAAGTACGGCATATAGCAATCAGCCCCAGCATTTT; CDR3 protein: CASSQESTAYSNQPQHF
D gene: TRBD2; J gene: TRBJ2-3; V gene: TRBV11-2; clone size: .; CDR3 DNA: TGTGCCAGCAGCTCAGCGGGGGATACGCAGTATTTT; CDR3 protein: CASSSAGDTQYF
D gene: TRBD1; J gene: TRBJ1-2; V gene: TRBV5-1; clone size: .; CDR3 DNA: TGCGCCAGCAGCGTACAGGGGGCGGACTATGGCTACACCTTC; CDR3 protein: CASSVQGADYGYTF
D gene: TRBD1; J gene: TRBJ1-2; V gene: TRBV30; clone size: .; CDR3 DNA: TGTGCCTGGACAAGGACAGGGGGCAGTGGCTACACCTTC; CDR3 protein: CAWTRTGGSGYTF
D gene: .; J gene: TRBJ2-5; V gene: TRBV7-2; clone size: .; CDR3 DNA: TGTGCCAGCAGCTTAGCGCCGGTTAGGAGGGGAGAGACCCAGTACTTC; CDR3 protein: CASSLAPVRRGETQYF